The clone carrying this TCR beta chain appeared many times. Its antigen is as yet unknown. The data were taken from a study of T cells in Graves' hyperthyroidism and ophthalmopathy. Study-wide findings and caveats: Ophthalmopathy prediction by the model preceded onset by a median about 6.8 months. Most thyroid clonotypes expanded above 0.001 were also detected in blood.

Authors of the study amplified TCR beta CDR3 regions from RNA transcripts. Carried out on the TCR CDR3, a first-round RT-PCR used the HTBI primer set. A single record per CDR3 protein comes from TCRdb applying MiXCR to the multiplex PCR reads. The sample shows roughly 240,000 distinct CDR3 sequences, about 17% of them seen only once. Enrolled ophthalmopathy patients presented with a Clinical Activity Score of at least 3, a NOSPECS grade of at least 4, and disease duration under 3 months. Together with thyroid ultrasound, orbital computed tomography, serum thyroxine and TRAb, clinical symptoms were used for diagnoses. Germline V gene lookup returns CDR1 SGHAT and CDR2 FQNNGV. The CDR3 runs to 15 residues. V dropped 5 bases and J dropped 2 bases, with 16 bases sitting between them.

The chain recombines TRBV11-2 with TRBJ2-7; the D gene is possibly TRBD2 (6 bases). The receptor was isolated from a woman aged 18-30 years with Graves' ophthalmopathy. The sequenced material came from blood. The CDR3 spells CASSQNSGPAYEQYF. The CDR3, as DNA: TGTGCCAGCAGCCAAAATAGCGGACCAGCCTACGAGCAGTACTTC.